One sample yielded the 24 T cell receptor beta chains listed below, sequenced in a study of cytomegalovirus exposure and HLA in healthy donors. Researchers ran the PCR with 60 Vbeta and 13 Jbeta primers. Clones were sequenced by immunoSEQ multiplex PCR, and TCRdb holds only the in-frame ones, with some missing. The table records approximately 180,000 clones, approximately 84% of them present only once. The sequenced sample was PBMCs. The receptors were gathered from a girl aged 5-17 years in good health and CMV-seropositive.

This clone has a handful of counts. The chain is built from TRBV6-5 and TRBJ2-5, with 8 bases that match TRBD2. This CDR3 is 15 amino acids long. V lost 7 bases and J lost 5; bases outside the gene matches: 12. The V gene's germline CDR1 is MNHEY and CDR2 SVGAGI. This CDR3 reads CASMPPGGWRETQYF. The CDR3 DNA sequence: TGTGCCAGCATGCCTCCGGGGGGGTGGAGGGAGACCCAGTACTTC.

The gene calls are TRBV7-6 and TRBJ1-1; D not certain. Germline assignment: CDR1 SGHVS and CDR2 FNYEAQ. Between the trimmed V and J ends, which lost 8 bases and 7 bases, there was a span of 17 bases. This CDR3 region has 13 residues. CDR3 residues: CASAPSTLVEAFF. Here the CDR3 DNA reads TGTGCCAGCGCCCCGTCGACACTTGTTGAAGCTTTCTTT.

The chain is built from TRBV5-6 and TRBJ1-1; 7 bases match TRBD1. Germline CDR1 is SGHDT and CDR2 is YYEEEE. This CDR3 comprises 17 residues. Unmatched junction bases numbered 13, after V lost 0 bases and J lost 5 bases. As DNA, the CDR3 is TGTGCCAGCAGCTTGGCGAACAGGGGCCCCAGGGGGACTGAAGCTTTCTTT. Its protein product is CASSLANRGPRGTEAFF.

As DNA, the CDR3 is TGTGCCAGCAGTCCATACGACAGGGGACATCAGCCCCAGCATTTT. This codes for CASSPYDRGHQPQHF. The genes are TRBV27 and TRBJ1-5, with 8 bases matching TRBD1. V trimming: 5 bases; J trimming: 5 bases; junction bases outside the gene matches: 8. Germline V lookup: CDR1 MNHEY, CDR2 SMNVEV (reference sequence). The CDR3 length is 15 residues.

This clone was found a few times. The V and J genes are TRBV5-1 and TRBJ1-1, with D perhaps TRBD1 (5 bases). V was trimmed by 0 bases and J by 3 bases, leaving 15 bases between them. In germline, CDR1 is SGHRS, CDR2 YFSETQ. The CDR3 extends over 16 amino acids. CDR3 DNA: TGCGCCAGCAGCTTGGAGTGGGCAGGGTTGGACACTGAAGCTTTCTTT. Translating it yields CASSLEWAGLDTEAFF.

The chain links TRBV19 to TRBJ2-1; perhaps TRBD2 as D (7 bases). This CDR3 is 14 amino acids long. The germline CDR1 and CDR2 sequences are LNHDA and SQIVND (reference sequence). Trimming removed 5 bases from V and 7 bases from J, with 15 bases in between. As DNA, the CDR3 is TGTGCCAGTAGTTCGTGGGGGGGCCGTAATGAGCAGTTCTTC. Protein product: CASSSWGGRNEQFF.

A note on this clone: Other DNA sequences from this sample encode an identical CDR3 as well. The CDR3 protein is CASSGGSGSTEAFF. The CDR3 DNA reads as TGTGCCAGCAGTGGGGGGTCGGGGTCCACTGAAGCTTTCTTT. The chain has TRBV27 and TRBJ1-1; D is possibly TRBD1 (5 bases). The germline V gene encodes CDR1 MNHEY and CDR2 SMNVEV (reference sequence). Trimming took off 5 bases at V and 4 bases at J, with 14 bases between the two ends. The CDR3 is 14 amino acids.

Here the CDR3 DNA reads TGTGCCAGCAGCCCCAGGGATAGCTATCGCTATAATTCACCCCTCCACTTT. It is translated as CASSPRDSYRYNSPLHF. J is TRBJ1-6 and V is TRBV2; a weak D match, TRBD1 (5 bases). The CDR3 is 17 amino acids. Trimming shortened V by 6 bases and J by 3 bases, and 18 bases separated the two germline ends. Germline-derived CDR1 and CDR2 are SNHLY and FYNNEI. The full variable domain, rest sourced from reference TRBV2 and TRBJ1-6, is EPEVTQTPSHQVTQMGQEVILRCVPISNHLYFYWYRQILGQKVEFLVSFYNNEISEKSEIFDDQFSVERPDGSNFTLKIRSTKLEDSAMYFCASSPRDSYRYNSPLHFGNGTRLTVT.

This chain links TRBV30 with TRBJ1-1; D is undetermined. The CDR3 loop spans 17 amino acids. Trimming left V 5 bases short and J 2 bases short, with 24 bases between. Germline V gives CDR1 GTSNPN, CDR2 SVGIG (reference sequence). In nucleotides, the CDR3 is TGTGCCTGGTGGTTTTCTCGGGAGCAGCGAGTTAACACTGAAGCTTTCTTT. Protein sequence: CAWWFSREQRVNTEAFF.

The V gene is TRBV11-2, the J gene TRBJ2-7; 9 bases are a match to TRBD1. Trimming took 0 bases from V and 5 from J; bases not matched to a gene: 8. Germline loops: CDR1 SGHAT, CDR2 FQNNGV. The CDR3 totals 16 residues. The CDR3 protein is CASSLDARDRVNEQYF. CDR3 nucleotides: TGTGCCAGCAGCTTAGATGCCAGGGACAGGGTCAACGAGCAGTACTTC.

V usage is TRBV7-2 and J usage is TRBJ2-5, with D perhaps matching TRBD2 (5 bases). Trimming stripped 3 bases from V and 5 bases from J, with 10 bases between. Germline-derived CDR1 and CDR2 are SGHTA and FQGNSA. This CDR3 has 13 residues. The CDR3 region has the DNA TGTGCCAGCAGCTTTACTAGGCGGGAGACCCAGTACTTC. This encodes CASSFTRRETQYF. The entire variable domain, with the rest obtained from reference TRBV7-2 and TRBJ2-5, is as follows: GAGVSQSPSNKVTEKGKDVELRCDPISGHTALYWYRQSLGQGLEFLIYFQGNSAPDKSGLPSDRFSAERTGGSVSTLTIQRTQQEDSAVYLCASSFTRRETQYFGPGTRLLVL.

CDR3 amino acids: CASSAHGDRGNEAFF. The CDR3 DNA sequence: TGTGCCAGCAGCGCACACGGGGACAGGGGGAATGAAGCTTTCTTT. The rearrangement uses TRBV9 and TRBJ1-1; 11 bases map to TRBD1. Germline-derived CDR1 and CDR2 are SGDLS and YYNGEE. The V segment lost 3 bases and the J segment 7 bases; nucleotides outside the gene matches: 8. This CDR3 region has 15 residues.

The rearrangement links TRBV19 to TRBJ2-7; possible D gene TRBD1, 6 bases. The V gene's germline CDR1 is LNHDA and CDR2 SQIVND (reference sequence). This CDR3 is built from 13 residues. The ends were cut back, 5 bases at V and 6 bases at J, with 14 bases in the middle. The CDR3 reads CASSLSGTSEQYF. In DNA, the CDR3 is TGTGCCAGTAGTCTTTCCGGGACAAGCGAGCAGTACTTC.

The chain combines TRBV10-3 with TRBJ1-1; D might be TRBD1 (6 bases). Germline CDR1 ENHRY, CDR2 SYGVKD. Trimming took off 6 bases at V and 7 bases at J, with 15 bases between the two ends. CDR3 size: 13 residues. The CDR3 coding sequence is TGTGCCATCAGAGGACAGATGACCGATGAAGCTTTCTTT. This gives the protein CAIRGQMTDEAFF.

This chain connects TRBV6-5 to TRBJ1-1, with TRBD1 matching 8 bases. V was clipped by 10 bases and J by 3 bases; unmatched bases: 4. CDR3 length: 12 amino acids. Germline lookup yields CDR1 MNHEY and CDR2 SVGAGI. This CDR3 reads CATNRGDTEAFF. The CDR3 DNA reads as TGTGCCACTAACAGGGGGGACACTGAAGCTTTCTTT.

The genes are TRBV2 and TRBJ2-5; D is possibly TRBD1 (8 bases). The CDR3 runs to 14 residues. Trimming removed 8 bases at V and 4 bases at J, with 17 bases between. Germline V lookup: CDR1 SNHLY, CDR2 FYNNEI. The CDR3 reads CASVVTGGGETQYF. The CDR3 DNA sequence: TGTGCCAGCGTAGTCACAGGGGGGGGAGAGACCCAGTACTTC.

The rearrangement links TRBV29-1 to TRBJ1-1; tentatively, D is TRBD1 (6 bases). Trimming took 2 bases from V and 4 from J, leaving 17 bases between them. This CDR3 region has 15 residues. In germline, CDR1 is SQVTM, CDR2 ANQGSEA. The CDR3 sequence: CSVERATGRGTEAFF. DNA for the CDR3: TGCAGCGTTGAAAGGGCGACAGGCAGGGGCACTGAAGCTTTCTTT.

This chain links TRBV5-1 with TRBJ2-3; 7 nucleotides align to TRBD1. Unmatched junction bases numbered 9, after V lost 0 bases and J lost 5 bases. The CDR3 has 16 amino acids. Per the germline V gene, CDR1 is SGHRS and CDR2 is YFSETQ. The CDR3 protein is CASSLGKTGSGDTQYF. The CDR3 DNA follows: TGCGCCAGCAGCTTGGGTAAGACAGGGTCGGGAGATACGCAGTATTTT.

The chain uses TRBV5-1 and TRBJ1-1; D remains ambiguous. V lost 2 bases and J 4 bases, leaving 15 bases between the germline ends. This CDR3 contains 15 residues. CDR1 is SGHRS and CDR2 is YFSETQ in the germline V gene. The CDR3 DNA is TGCGCCAGCAGCTTCGGAAGACCGCGGGGCACTGAAGCTTTCTTT. This encodes CASSFGRPRGTEAFF.

This clone was seen only once. The CDR3 spells CASSPRTGDSPLHF. The CDR3 coding sequence is TGCGCCAGCAGCCCTCGGACAGGGGACTCACCCCTCCACTTT. The rearrangement links TRBV5-1 to TRBJ1-6; 9 bases match TRBD1. CDR3 length: 14 amino acids. After removal of 4 bases from V and 10 bases from J, the junction contained 6 bases not matched to a gene. Germline V CDR1 and CDR2: SGHRS, YFSETQ.

The gene calls are TRBV7-9 and TRBJ2-7; unclear D gene. With 5 bases removed from V and 1 base from J, the gap between germline ends came to 9 bases. Germline V gene sequence: CDR1 SEHNR, CDR2 FQNEAQ (reference sequence). The CDR3 spans 13 residues. CDR3 DNA: TGTGCCAGCAGCCCAAGAGTTTCCTACGAGCAGTACTTC. Its protein product is CASSPRVSYEQYF.

This clone has a handful of counts. The V call is TRBV12-5, the J call TRBJ2-2; D is undetermined. The V gene lost 6 bases and the J gene lost 7 bases, with 6 bases spanning the gap. The CDR3 loop spans 11 amino acids. Germline values: CDR1 LGHNT, CDR2 FRNRAP. CDR3 residues: CASGSFGELFF. The CDR3 nucleotides are TGTGCTAGTGGCTCCTTCGGGGAGCTGTTTTTT.

The rearrangement joins TRBV30 to TRBJ2-2; D might be TRBD1 (6 bases). V was shortened by 6 bases and J by 4 bases, with 21 bases between the two germline ends. The CDR3 is made up of 16 amino acids. From germline, CDR1 is GTSNPN and CDR2 SVGIG (reference sequence). CDR3 DNA: TGTGCCTGTAATAAGGACAGCTCTCTGGTCACCGGGGAGCTGTTTTTT. Translation gives CACNKDSSLVTGELFF.

This CDR3 reads CASNRLNTEAFF. CDR3 bases: TGCGCCAGCAACCGGTTGAACACTGAAGCTTTCTTT. V gene TRBV4-1 combines with J gene TRBJ1-1; D is undetermined. The germline V gene has CDR1 MGHRA and CDR2 YSYEKL. V lost 7 bases and J 0 bases, leaving 6 bases between the germline ends. CDR3 length: 12 residues.